A selection of T cell receptor beta chains follows, all from one sample in a study of cytomegalovirus exposure and HLA in healthy donors. TCRdb's table, derived via immunoSEQ multiplex PCR, lists solely in-frame clones and lacks some. The table lists 150,000 to 180,000 clones, about four fifths of them singletons. The sequencing input was PBMCs. The receptors stem from a man aged 18 to 35 in good health and CMV-seronegative. Both conserved end residues are trimmed from each CDR3. Each record gives: V gene, J gene, CDR3 protein.

TRBV28	TRBJ2-3	ASGGGKTQY
TRBV10-3	TRBJ2-1	AISVDRVTNEQF
TRBV19	TRBJ1-5	ASSIPRVRYNQPQH
TRBV6-1	TRBJ1-1	ASSEALALNTEAF
TRBV2	TRBJ1-1	ASRRDRKFMNTEAF
TRBV2	TRBJ2-5	ASNRGSYGGQY
TRBV18	TRBJ1-2	ASSPGVIYGYT
TRBV7-2	TRBJ1-5	ASSLGTGISNQPQH
TRBV9	TRBJ2-1	ASSLLGSDVSYNEQF
TRBV6-4	TRBJ1-6	ASSRDGQGNSPLH
TRBV9	TRBJ2-1	ASSVTENNEQF
TRBV9	TRBJ2-5	ASSVGTDLQETQY
TRBV7-2	TRBJ2-1	ASSLAVAAGEQF